This entry lists 28 T cell receptor beta chains sequenced from one sample in a study of T cell responses to AZD1222 COVID-19 vaccine. Clones were sequenced by immunoSEQ multiplex PCR, and TCRdb holds only the in-frame ones, with some missing. The sample lists over 100,000 clones, about 86% occurring once. The specimen comprised peripheral blood, sampled on day 0 of AZD1222 vaccination. The receptor source for this set is an adult in good health.

The chain couples TRBV18 to TRBJ2-3; TRBD2 might be the D (5 bases). CDR3 length: 15 residues. Trimming took off 6 bases at V and 0 bases at J, with 13 bases between the two ends. The germline gives CDR1 KGHSH, CDR2 LQKENI. The CDR3 loop reads CASSYGGRSTDTQYF. The CDR3, as DNA: TGTGCCAGCTCCTACGGCGGGCGGAGCACAGATACGCAGTATTTT.

A few counts support this clone. The V gene is TRBV6-6, the J gene TRBJ2-7; D is ambiguous. V was clipped by 1 base and J by 5 bases, with 15 bases between them. Germline CDR1 reads MNHNY; CDR2 reads SVGAGI (reference sequence). This CDR3 is built from 15 residues. CDR3 in amino acids: CASSYLNSVPNEQYF. The CDR3 nucleotides read TGTGCCAGCAGTTACTTAAACTCAGTGCCAAACGAGCAGTACTTC.

The chain combines TRBV5-4 with TRBJ2-7; no clear D gene. Per germline, CDR1 SGHNT and CDR2 YYREEE (reference sequence). The CDR3 has 15 residues. Trimming removed 0 bases at V and 0 bases at J, with 10 bases between. DNA of the CDR3: TGTGCCAGCAGCTTGGGGGTCAGAGACTCCTACGAGCAGTACTTC. Protein product: CASSLGVRDSYEQYF.

The gene calls are TRBV10-3 and TRBJ2-7; possible D gene TRBD1, 6 bases. The CDR3 has 15 amino acids. The germline gives CDR1 ENHRY, CDR2 SYGVKD. Deletions cut 0 bases from V and 3 bases from J, with 12 bases between. CDR3 protein: CAISESDRRGYEQYF. CDR3 in DNA: TGTGCCATCAGTGAGTCGGACAGAAGGGGCTACGAGCAGTACTTC.

The chain couples TRBV19 to TRBJ1-6; D is undetermined. Germline assignment: CDR1 LNHDA and CDR2 SQIVND (reference sequence). V was cut by 10 bases and J by 6 bases, with 10 bases left in between. There are 12 residues in the CDR3. The CDR3 DNA sequence: TGTGCCACCTCCGGAGGTAATTCACCCCTCCACTTT. This sequence encodes CATSGGNSPLHF.

This chain uses TRBV2 with TRBJ1-1; 7 nucleotides align to TRBD1. CDR1 SNHLY and CDR2 FYNNEI come from the germline V gene. V trimming: 4 bases; J trimming: 11 bases; junction bases outside the gene matches: 16. This CDR3 is 15 amino acids long. In DNA form, the CDR3 reads TGTGCCAGCAGTGTCGGGGACAGTACGCTCGATAGGGCTTTCTTT. It specifies CASSVGDSTLDRAFF.

V is TRBV4-2 and J is TRBJ2-7, with a tentative D call TRBD2 (6 bases). V gave up 0 bases and J gave up 2 bases, with 14 bases separating them. CDR1 LGHNA and CDR2 YNFKEQ come from the germline V gene. This CDR3 has 16 residues. DNA for the CDR3: TGTGCCAGCAGCCAAGATTCAGCAGGGACTCCCTACGAGCAGTACTTC. This encodes CASSQDSAGTPYEQYF.

The V gene is TRBV11-2, the J gene TRBJ2-1, with a tentative D call TRBD1 (5 bases). The germline CDR1 and CDR2 sequences are SGHAT and FQNNGV. Deletions cut 5 bases from V and 0 bases from J, with 14 bases between. The CDR3 loop spans 16 amino acids. The DNA for the CDR3 is TGTGCCAGCAGCCCCTTGATGGGGCCCTCCTACAATGAGCAGTTCTTC. Translation: CASSPLMGPSYNEQFF.

This rearrangement joins TRBV19 to TRBJ2-5; no reliable D call. Germline V CDR1 and CDR2: LNHDA, SQIVND (reference sequence). This CDR3 is built from 11 residues. V was cut by 5 bases and J by 3 bases, with 4 bases left in between. DNA of the CDR3: TGTGCCAGTAGTCAGGAAGAGACCCAGTACTTC. Amino acids: CASSQEETQYF.

The gene calls are TRBV6-1 and TRBJ1-5; 10 bases are a match to TRBD1. The junction had 5 bases not matched to a gene; V was cut back by 2 bases and J by 4 bases. CDR1 and CDR2 from the germline V gene are MNHNS and SASEGT. This CDR3 is built from 16 residues. CDR3 residues: CASSEPGQGGNQPQHF. In DNA form, the CDR3 reads TGTGCCAGCAGTGAACCCGGACAGGGGGGGAATCAGCCCCAGCATTTT.

The V call is TRBV18, the J call TRBJ1-6; 7 bases are shared with TRBD1. V lost 6 bases, J lost 0 bases, and 5 bases stayed unmatched. CDR1 is KGHSH, CDR2 LQKENI, per germline. The length of the CDR3 is 16 residues. The chain's CDR3 is CASSRGSSSYNSPLHF. The CDR3 DNA sequence: TGTGCCAGCTCCAGGGGGTCGAGCTCCTATAATTCACCCCTCCACTTT.

The genes are TRBV7-3 and TRBJ2-2; no reliable D call. V lost 1 base, J lost 7 bases, and 4 bases lay in between. The length of the CDR3 is 12 residues. Germline loops: CDR1 SGHTA, CDR2 FQGTGA. The CDR3 bases are TGTGCCAGCAGCTTAAGGCTCGGGGAGCTGTTTTTT. Translated: CASSLRLGELFF.

V gene TRBV9 combines with J gene TRBJ1-1; no reliable D call. The V gene's germline CDR1 is SGDLS and CDR2 YYNGEE. V was shortened by 4 bases and J by 7 bases, with 14 bases between the two germline ends. The CDR3 length is 13 residues. The CDR3 protein is CASSPGFGVEAFF. CDR3 bases: TGTGCCAGCAGCCCCGGCTTTGGGGTTGAAGCTTTCTTT.

The CDR3 region has the DNA TGTGCCAGTAGTATGTCAGTGTACACTGAAGCTTTCTTT. Translated, it gives CASSMSVYTEAFF. This chain links TRBV19 with TRBJ1-1; D is uncertain. The germline V and J ends were trimmed by 3 bases and 3 bases, with 8 bases remaining between them. Germline V gene data show CDR1 as LNHDA and CDR2 as SQIVND (reference sequence). The CDR3 runs 13 residues.

This chain uses TRBV18 with TRBJ2-3, with 13 bases that match TRBD2. CDR3 length equals 18 residues. Germline values: CDR1 KGHSH, CDR2 LQKENI. V shed 5 bases and J 0 bases; nucleotides not matched to a gene: 8. The CDR3, as DNA: TGTGCCAGCTCAACCGGGACTAGCGGGGTTACTAGCACAGATACGCAGTATTTT. It codes for CASSTGTSGVTSTDTQYF.

This clone was picked up a small number of times. The CDR3 reads CASSDLQAPYEQYF. Written as DNA, the CDR3 is TGTGCCAGCAGTGACTTACAGGCGCCCTACGAGCAGTACTTC. The chain carries TRBV25-1 and TRBJ2-7; a possible D gene is TRBD1 (5 bases). This CDR3 is built from 14 residues. Trimming left V 3 bases short and J 2 bases short, with 11 bases between. Germline V gene lookup returns CDR1 MGHDK and CDR2 SYGVNS.

This rearrangement joins TRBV19 to TRBJ2-7; D may match TRBD1 or TRBD2 (5 bases each). Germline CDR1 is LNHDA and CDR2 is SQIVND (reference sequence). Between the trimmed V and J ends, which lost 6 bases and 2 bases, there was a span of 17 bases. This CDR3 comprises 15 residues. For the CDR3, the DNA is TGTGCCAGTAGCTCCCCTTGGGGGACGGCCTACGAGCAGTACTTC. Translated, it gives CASSSPWGTAYEQYF.

The chain is built from TRBV10-2 and TRBJ2-7; D gene ambiguous. Between the trimmed V and J ends, which lost 6 bases and 3 bases, there was a span of 12 bases. Germline lookup yields CDR1 WSHSY and CDR2 SAAADI. CDR3 length equals 13 residues. This CDR3 reads CASRELTHYEQYF. In nucleotides, the CDR3 is TGCGCCAGCAGAGAACTTACCCACTACGAGCAGTACTTC.

The chain recombines TRBV20-1 with TRBJ2-5, with D unclear. V lost 1 base and J 2 bases, leaving 2 bases between the germline ends. This CDR3 spans 11 amino acids. Germline CDR1 is DFQATT and CDR2 is SNEGSKA (reference sequence). CDR3 DNA: TGCAGTGCTAGAGGGCAAGAGACCCAGTACTTC. Translation gives CSARGQETQYF.

The rearrangement links TRBV18 to TRBJ1-1, with D hard to call. The CDR3 spans 14 residues. V was shortened by 1 base and J by 1 base, with 7 bases between the two germline ends. Looked up from germline, CDR1 is KGHSH and CDR2 is LQKENI. The CDR3 here is CASSPLEENTEAFF. In nucleotides, the CDR3 is TGTGCCAGCTCACCACTAGAAGAGAACACTGAAGCTTTCTTT.

V usage is TRBV6-1 and J usage is TRBJ2-1; the D gene could be TRBD1 or TRBD2 (5 bases each). Germline CDR1 MNHNS, CDR2 SASEGT. The V end lost 3 bases, the J end lost 4 bases, and 10 bases lay between the germline ends. The CDR3 is 14 amino acids. The CDR3 DNA reads TGTGCCAGCAGTGAGTATGGGGGATACAATGAGCAGTTCTTC. Residues: CASSEYGGYNEQFF.

This clone was detected only a few times. The CDR3 region has the DNA TGCGCCAGCAGCCAAGAGGGTGGGACAGGGGGCTACGAGCAGTACTTC. The encoded protein is CASSQEGGTGGYEQYF. The chain couples TRBV4-3 to TRBJ2-7; 11 bases agree with TRBD1. The CDR3 extends over 16 amino acids. J lost 3 bases, V lost 0 bases, and 4 bases had no gene match. Germline CDR1 LGHNA, CDR2 YSLEER.

J is TRBJ1-1 and V is TRBV6-5; 7 bases match TRBD1. J gave up 10 bases and V 5 bases, and 10 bases lay outside the gene matches. This CDR3 has 13 residues. Germline CDR1 and CDR2: MNHEY and SVGAGI. The CDR3 nucleotides read TGTGCCAGCAGTCGGACAGACAGGGATGCAGCTTTCTTT. Translation gives CASSRTDRDAAFF.

About this clone itself: Sequence at one end of the junction differs from germline and may be a read error. The rearrangement uses TRBV5-8 and TRBJ2-1; tentatively, D is TRBD1 or TRBD2 (5 bases each). This CDR3 region has 14 residues. Germline lookup yields CDR1 SGHTS and CDR2 YDEGEE. CDR3 in DNA: TGTGCCAGCAGCCTCGGGACCCCCTACACTGAGCAGTTCTTC. Translation: CASSLGTPYTEQFF.

The chain employs TRBV6-2 or TRBV6-3 and TRBJ1-2; 7 bases agree with TRBD1. The CDR3 has 14 amino acids. Germline V gene lookup returns CDR1 MNHEY and CDR2 SVGEGT. The junction had 4 bases not matched to a gene; V was cut back by 6 bases and J by 0 bases. CDR3 bases: TGTGCCAGCAGCCGGGACAGCTCTAACTATGGCTACACCTTC. As protein: CASSRDSSNYGYTF.

The chain uses TRBV13 and TRBJ2-5; TRBD2 aligns across 10 bases. The trim removed 3 bases at V and 3 bases at J, leaving 4 bases unmatched. Germline CDR1 reads PRHDT; CDR2 reads FYEKMQ (reference sequence). The CDR3 totals 15 residues. The CDR3 reads CASSFKRGGKETQYF. The CDR3 DNA reads as TGTGCCAGCAGCTTCAAGCGGGGGGGAAAAGAGACCCAGTACTTC.

A single count supports this clone. This CDR3 is CSASGLAGTYEQYF. As DNA, the CDR3 is TGCAGTGCTAGTGGGCTAGCGGGGACCTACGAGCAGTACTTC. The chain joins TRBV20-1 to TRBJ2-7; 9 nucleotides match TRBD2. The CDR3 is made up of 14 amino acids. Germline CDR1 reads DFQATT; CDR2 reads SNEGSKA (reference sequence). The trim removed 3 bases at V and 2 bases at J, leaving 5 bases unmatched.

V gene TRBV12-5 combines with J gene TRBJ1-4, with D unclear. Between the trimmed V and J ends, which lost 3 bases and 6 bases, there was a span of 11 bases. Per germline, CDR1 LGHNT and CDR2 FRNRAP. The CDR3 is 14 amino acids. The CDR3 reads CASGFRQLYEKLFF. Written as DNA, the CDR3 is TGTGCTAGTGGTTTTCGGCAGCTCTATGAAAAACTGTTTTTT.